These T cell receptor beta chains were read from a single sample in a study of shared clonotypes between healthy human individuals. Assay: immunoSEQ multiplex PCR; the TCRdb copy retains only in-frame clones and omits some. The table has approximately 1,500,000 clones, approximately 98% seen once. The material sequenced was naive CD4+ T cells sorted from blood. These receptors were obtained from a man aged 25-45 years in good health. Both conserved end residues are part of each CDR3. The D gene is left open where the match is weak. Part of the rows lack a size; the others show once, few, many or a class for expanded clones.

size	length	J	V	D	CDR3	DNA
-	16	TRBJ2-1	TRBV6-6	TRBD2	CASSNGLARHNNEQFF	TGTGCCAGCAGTAACGGACTAGCCCGACACAACAATGAGCAGTTCTTC
-	16	TRBJ2-3	TRBV7-9	TRBD1	CASSARSQGAGDTQYF	TGTGCCAGCAGCGCTAGATCCCAGGGGGCGGGCGATACGCAGTATTTT
once	18	TRBJ2-3	TRBV10-3	-	CAISDRGLAKEGADTQYF	TGTGCCATCAGCGACCGGGGTTTGGCGAAAGAAGGGGCAGATACGCAGTATTTT
-	13	TRBJ1-4	TRBV11-2	-	CASSLRFNEKLFF	TGTGCCAGCAGCTTAAGGTTTAATGAAAAACTGTTTTTT
-	15	TRBJ1-3	TRBV5-1	-	CASSLEISSGNTIYF	TGCGCCAGCAGCTTGGAGATAAGCTCTGGAAACACCATATATTTT
-	13	TRBJ2-7	TRBV6-1	-	CASHLTSLLEQYF	TGTGCCAGCCATCTCACCTCACTCTTGGAGCAGTACTTC
-	12	TRBJ1-1	TRBV6-1	-	CASRGKDTEAFF	TGTGCCAGCAGAGGAAAGGACACTGAAGCTTTCTTT
-	16	TRBJ2-7	TRBV5-6	-	CASSELGGAGNHEQYF	TGTGCCAGCAGCGAATTGGGCGGGGCAGGGAACCACGAGCAGTACTTC
-	17	TRBJ2-2	TRBV19	TRBD1	CASSIAEWTGIGGELFF	TGTGCCAGTAGTATTGCGGAATGGACAGGTATAGGTGGGGAGCTGTTTTTT
-	13	TRBJ1-4	TRBV18	-	CASSRGPNEKLFF	TGTGCCAGCTCAAGGGGCCCTAATGAAAAACTGTTTTTT
-	18	TRBJ1-1	TRBV19	-	CASSIVPSITGHNTEAFF	TGTGCCAGTAGTATAGTACCCTCCATAACAGGTCATAACACTGAAGCTTTCTTT
-	13	TRBJ2-7	TRBV6-5	TRBD1	CASRTGISYEQYF	TGTGCCAGCAGGACAGGGATCTCCTACGAGCAGTACTTC
-	19	TRBJ2-7	TRBV7-2	-	CASTLLPGTLGNNDYEQYF	TGTGCCAGCACCCTCCTACCCGGGACTCTGGGAAATAACGATTACGAGCAGTACTTC
-	13	TRBJ1-2	TRBV29-1	-	CSVGRVVGDGYTF	TGCAGCGTTGGACGGGTGGTAGGAGATGGCTACACCTTC
-	13	TRBJ2-2	TRBV5-4	TRBD2	CASLRESTGELFF	TGTGCCAGTTTGCGGGAGTCCACCGGGGAGCTGTTTTTT
-	15	TRBJ1-1	TRBV5-1	-	CASSLTRGWDTEAFF	TGCGCCAGCAGCTTGACAAGGGGTTGGGACACTGAAGCTTTCTTT
-	14	TRBJ2-7	TRBV30	TRBD1	CAWSRPGQSYEQYF	TGTGCCTGGAGTCGTCCGGGACAGTCCTACGAGCAGTACTTC
-	17	TRBJ1-3	TRBV21-1	-	CASSKAGAPYSGNTIYF	TGTGCCAGCAGCAAAGCCGGCGCACCATACTCTGGAAACACCATATATTTT
-	19	TRBJ2-2	TRBV27	TRBD2	CASSLGLAGASARSGELFF	TGTGCCAGCAGTTTGGGCCTAGCGGGGGCCTCGGCGCGTTCGGGGGAGCTGTTTTTT
-	14	TRBJ2-1	TRBV5-1	TRBD1	CASSLFGTDNEQFF	TGCGCCAGCAGCCTATTCGGGACAGACAATGAGCAGTTCTTC
-	14	TRBJ1-4	TRBV2	TRBD1	CASSQQGTNEKLFF	TGTGCCAGCAGCCAACAGGGGACTAATGAAAAACTGTTTTTT
once	17	TRBJ2-5	TRBV21-1	-	CASSKGRRGCGQETQYF	TGTGCCAGCAGCAAAGGAAGGAGGGGATGTGGACAAGAGACCCAGTACTTC
once	12	TRBJ2-1	TRBV2	-	CASGSLGDEQFF	TGTGCCAGCGGAAGTCTTGGCGATGAGCAGTTCTTC
-	15	TRBJ1-5	TRBV11-2	-	CASSRAAGGVQPQHF	TGTGCCAGCAGCCGCGCAGCGGGGGGAGTTCAGCCCCAGCATTTT
-	13	TRBJ2-2	TRBV7-9	-	CASSRDEGGELFF	TGTGCCAGCTCGCGGGATGAGGGCGGGGAGCTGTTTTTT
-	15	TRBJ2-7	TRBV5-4	-	CASSVEGPKGVEQYF	TGTGCCAGCAGCGTTGAAGGGCCCAAGGGGGTCGAGCAGTACTTC
-	14	TRBJ2-7	TRBV2	-	CASSEGGRSYEQYF	TGTGCCAGCAGTGAAGGTGGGAGAAGCTACGAGCAGTACTTC
-	13	TRBJ2-1	TRBV7-8	TRBD1	CASSPGGEREQFF	TGTGCCAGCAGCCCAGGGGGCGAGCGTGAGCAGTTCTTC
-	15	TRBJ2-6	TRBV27	-	CASSSRSSGANVLTF	TGTGCCAGCAGTTCAAGGAGCTCTGGGGCCAACGTCCTGACTTTC
-	14	TRBJ1-5	TRBV2	-	CASSGGWWNQPQHF	TGTGCCAGCAGTGGTGGATGGTGGAATCAGCCCCAGCATTTT
-	13	TRBJ1-1	TRBV7-6	-	CASSLTGYTEAFF	TGTGCCAGCAGCCTAACAGGGTACACTGAAGCTTTCTTT
once	15	TRBJ2-3	TRBV5-5	TRBD1	CASSLSDRGSDTQYF	TGTGCCAGCAGCTTGTCGGACAGGGGCTCAGATACGCAGTATTTT
-	18	TRBJ2-3	TRBV7-8	-	CASSRKNRWERITDTQYF	TGTGCCAGCAGCAGAAAAAATAGGTGGGAACGGATCACAGATACGCAGTATTTT
-	13	TRBJ2-7	TRBV5-1	-	CASSLKWGYEQYF	TGCGCCAGCAGCTTGAAGTGGGGCTACGAGCAGTACTTC
-	18	TRBJ2-1	TRBV19	TRBD1	CASSRFVRQGSSYNEQFF	TGTGCCAGTAGTAGGTTCGTTCGACAGGGAAGCTCCTACAATGAGCAGTTCTTC
-	14	TRBJ1-4	TRBV6-5	-	CASRRDTSFEKLFF	TGTGCCAGCAGGCGGGACACCTCGTTCGAAAAACTGTTTTTT
-	17	TRBJ2-5	TRBV11-2	TRBD2	CASSVFQGLAGLETQYF	TGTGCCAGCAGCGTTTTTCAGGGACTAGCGGGACTTGAGACCCAGTACTTC